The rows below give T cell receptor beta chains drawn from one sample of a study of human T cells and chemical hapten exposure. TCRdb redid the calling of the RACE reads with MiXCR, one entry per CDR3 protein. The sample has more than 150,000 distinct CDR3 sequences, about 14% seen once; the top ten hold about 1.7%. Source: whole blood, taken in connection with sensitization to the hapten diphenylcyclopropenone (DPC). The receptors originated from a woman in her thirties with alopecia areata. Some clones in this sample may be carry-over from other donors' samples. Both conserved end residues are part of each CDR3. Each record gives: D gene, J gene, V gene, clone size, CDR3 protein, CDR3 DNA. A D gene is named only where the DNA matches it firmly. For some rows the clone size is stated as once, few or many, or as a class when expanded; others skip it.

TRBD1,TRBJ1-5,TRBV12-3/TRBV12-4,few,CASRTGTGNQPQHF,TGTGCCAGCAGAACCGGGACAGGCAATCAGCCCCAGCATTTT
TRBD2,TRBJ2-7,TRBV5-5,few,CASSVGGTYEQYF,TGTGCCAGCAGCGTCGGGGGGACCTACGAGCAGTACTTC
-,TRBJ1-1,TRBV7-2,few,CASSFNRKNTEAFF,TGTGCCAGCAGCTTTAACAGGAAAAACACTGAAGCTTTCTTT
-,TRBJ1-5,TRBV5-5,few,CASSFWDGNQPQHF,TGTGCCAGCAGCTTCTGGGACGGCAATCAGCCCCAGCATTTT
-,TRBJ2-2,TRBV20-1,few,CSARVGPGELFF,TGCAGTGCTCGGGTTGGTCCCGGGGAGCTGTTTTTT
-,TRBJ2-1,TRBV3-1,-,CASSQIPGEYNEQFF,TGTGCCAGCAGCCAAATCCCGGGGGAATATAATGAGCAGTTCTTC
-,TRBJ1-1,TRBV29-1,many,CSSGLDVFGTEAFF,TGCAGCTCCGGCTTGGATGTTTTCGGGACTGAAGCTTTCTTT
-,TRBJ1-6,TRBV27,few,CASRRGGSYNSPLHF,TGTGCCAGCAGAAGGGGGGGCTCCTATAATTCACCCCTCCACTTT
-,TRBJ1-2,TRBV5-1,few,CASSFNGEDGYTF,TGCGCCAGCAGCTTCAATGGGGAAGATGGCTACACCTTC
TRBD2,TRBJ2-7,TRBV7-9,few,CASSPKGLAGASSYEQYF,TGTGCCAGCAGCCCAAAGGGACTAGCGGGGGCTAGCTCCTACGAGCAGTACTTC
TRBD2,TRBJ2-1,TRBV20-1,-,CSAPPRPGLAASYNEQFF,TGCAGTGCGCCCCCCCGTCCGGGACTAGCGGCCTCCTACAATGAGCAGTTCTTC
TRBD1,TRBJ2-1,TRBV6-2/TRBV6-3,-,CASNDGTGWEQFF,TGTGCCAGCAACGACGGGACAGGTTGGGAGCAGTTCTTC
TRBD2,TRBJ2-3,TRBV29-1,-,CSVIPSGGARDTQYF,TGCAGCGTGATCCCTAGCGGGGGGGCTAGAGATACGCAGTATTTT
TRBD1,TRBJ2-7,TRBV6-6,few,CASSYDRAYEQYF,TGTGCCAGCAGTTACGACAGGGCCTACGAGCAGTACTTC
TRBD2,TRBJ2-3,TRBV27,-,CASSPGGLAVGTDTQYF,TGTGCCAGCAGTCCGGGGGGACTAGCGGTCGGCACAGATACGCAGTATTTT
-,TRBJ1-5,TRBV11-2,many,CASSLDGDSNQPQHF,TGTGCCAGCAGCTTAGATGGAGATAGCAATCAGCCCCAGCATTTT
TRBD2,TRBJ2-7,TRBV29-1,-,CSVGTSAAEQYF,TGCAGCGTTGGGACTAGCGCCGCCGAGCAGTACTTC
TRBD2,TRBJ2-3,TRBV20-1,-,CSAREFLAGGGHTQYF,TGCAGTGCTAGAGAATTCTTAGCGGGAGGCGGGCATACGCAGTATTTT
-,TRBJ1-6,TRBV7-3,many,CASSLWGENNSPLHF,TGTGCCAGCAGCTTATGGGGCGAGAATAATTCACCCCTCCACTTT
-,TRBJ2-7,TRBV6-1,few,CAVSDSSYEQYF,TGTGCCGTATCGGATAGCTCCTACGAGCAGTACTTC
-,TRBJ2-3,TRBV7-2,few,CASSSESRDPGSDTQYF,TGTGCCAGCAGCTCTGAATCCCGGGACCCCGGGTCAGATACGCAGTATTTT
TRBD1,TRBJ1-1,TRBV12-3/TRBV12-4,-,CASSLGTGGLGTEAFF,TGTGCCAGCAGTCTGGGGACAGGGGGCCTTGGCACTGAAGCTTTCTTT
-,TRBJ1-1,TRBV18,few,CASSPIKGFQGAFF,TGTGCCAGCTCACCAATTAAGGGGTTTCAAGGGGCTTTCTTT
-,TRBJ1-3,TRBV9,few,CASSVTDSYGNTIYF,TGTGCCAGCAGCGTAACTGACAGTTATGGAAACACCATATATTTT
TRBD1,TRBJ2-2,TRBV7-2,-,CASSLPRTGWTGELFF,TGTGCCAGCAGCCTTCCCCGGACAGGGTGGACCGGGGAGCTGTTTTTT
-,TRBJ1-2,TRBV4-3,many,CASSPRFAVPNYGYTF,TGCGCCAGCAGCCCAAGGTTCGCAGTTCCTAACTATGGCTACACCTTC
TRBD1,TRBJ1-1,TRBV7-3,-,CASSRDRGTEAFF,TGTGCCAGCAGCCGGGACAGGGGCACCGAAGCTTTCTTT
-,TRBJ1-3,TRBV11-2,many,CASSLEQGESGNTIYF,TGTGCCAGCAGCTTGGAACAGGGTGAATCTGGAAACACCATATATTTT
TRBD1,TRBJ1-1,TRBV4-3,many,CASSHATGGTEAFF,TGCGCCAGCAGCCACGCTACAGGGGGCACTGAAGCTTTCTTT
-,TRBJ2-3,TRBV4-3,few,CASSQSNLGGGTDTQYF,TGCGCCAGCAGCCAAAGTAACCTGGGCGGGGGCACAGATACGCAGTATTTT
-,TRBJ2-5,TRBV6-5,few,CASSYSRADSKETQYF,TGTGCCAGCAGTTACTCGAGAGCCGACAGTAAAGAGACCCAGTACTTC
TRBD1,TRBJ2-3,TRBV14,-,CASSISGTGGRDTQYF,TGTGCCAGCAGCATCAGCGGGACAGGGGGTCGAGATACGCAGTATTTT
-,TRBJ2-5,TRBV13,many,CASSLGDQETQYF,TGTGCCAGCAGCTTAGGCGACCAAGAGACCCAGTACTTC
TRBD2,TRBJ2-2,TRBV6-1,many,CASSALAGVGTGELFF,TGTGCCAGCAGTGCACTAGCGGGAGTCGGCACCGGGGAGCTGTTTTTT
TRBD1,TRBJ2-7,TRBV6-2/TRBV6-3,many,CASSEPGQGHGEQYF,TGTGCCAGCAGCGAACCGGGACAGGGTCATGGCGAGCAGTACTTC
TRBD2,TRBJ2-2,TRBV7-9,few,CASSRGTSTASTGELFF,TGTGCCAGCAGCCGAGGGACTAGCACCGCGAGCACCGGGGAGCTGTTTTTT
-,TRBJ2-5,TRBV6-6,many,CASSTGTETQYF,TGTGCCAGCAGTACCGGGACCGAGACCCAGTACTTC
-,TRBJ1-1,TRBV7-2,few,CASSLRVSEAFF,TGTGCCAGCAGCTTAAGAGTCTCTGAAGCTTTCTTT
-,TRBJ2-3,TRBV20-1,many,CSVKSIVGGTDTQYF,TGCAGTGTGAAGTCTATCGTGGGGGGCACAGATACGCAGTATTTT
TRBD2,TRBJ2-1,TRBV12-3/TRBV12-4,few,CASSLASGGVYNEQFF,TGTGCCAGCAGTTTAGCCAGCGGGGGGGTCTACAATGAGCAGTTCTTC
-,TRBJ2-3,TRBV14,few,CASSQDGTPTDTQYF,TGTGCCAGCAGCCAAGATGGTACCCCCACAGATACGCAGTATTTT